This T cell receptor beta chain was sequenced in a study of identifying expanded T cells in peripheral blood. TCRdb's copy holds only in-frame clones and misses some; the assay was immunoSEQ multiplex PCR. The repertoire holds more than 75,000 clones, with approximately 86% as singletons. The CDR3 length is 14 residues. Trimming removed 3 bases at V and 3 bases at J, with 9 bases between. The germline V gene has CDR1 MNHNS and CDR2 SASEGT. The source material was blood. The chain uses TRBV6-1 and TRBJ2-1; D uncertain. This TCR was sampled from a person aged 18-70 years in good health. The CDR3 bases are TGTGCCAGCAGTGAGGGGTGGTACTACAATGAGCAGTTCTTC. Amino acids: CASSEGWYYNEQFF.